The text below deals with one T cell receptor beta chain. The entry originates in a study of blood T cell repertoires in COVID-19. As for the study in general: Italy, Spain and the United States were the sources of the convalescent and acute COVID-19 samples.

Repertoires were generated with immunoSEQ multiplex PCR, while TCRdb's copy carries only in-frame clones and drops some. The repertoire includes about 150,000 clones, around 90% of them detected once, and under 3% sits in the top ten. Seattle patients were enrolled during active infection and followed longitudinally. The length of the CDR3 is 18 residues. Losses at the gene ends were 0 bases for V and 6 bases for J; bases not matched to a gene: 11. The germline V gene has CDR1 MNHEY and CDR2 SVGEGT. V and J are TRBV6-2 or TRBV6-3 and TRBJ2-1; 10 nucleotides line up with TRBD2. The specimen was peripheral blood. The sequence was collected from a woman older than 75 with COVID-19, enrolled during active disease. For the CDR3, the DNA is TGTGCCAGCAGTTACTCGACGCTAGCGGGAGTCGGGGTCAATGAGCAGTTCTTC. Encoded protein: CASSYSTLAGVGVNEQFF.